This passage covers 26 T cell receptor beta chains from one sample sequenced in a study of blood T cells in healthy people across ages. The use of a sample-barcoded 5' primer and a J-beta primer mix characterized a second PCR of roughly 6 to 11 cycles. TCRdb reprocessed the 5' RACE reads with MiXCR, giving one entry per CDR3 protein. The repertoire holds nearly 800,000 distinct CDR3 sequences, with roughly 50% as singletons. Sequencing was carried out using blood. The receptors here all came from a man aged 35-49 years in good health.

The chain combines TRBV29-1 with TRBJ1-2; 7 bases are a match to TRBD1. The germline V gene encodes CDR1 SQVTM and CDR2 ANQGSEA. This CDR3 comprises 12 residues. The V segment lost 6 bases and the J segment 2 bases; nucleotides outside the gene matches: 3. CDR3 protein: CSVGGQNYGYTF. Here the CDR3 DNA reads TGCAGCGTGGGGGGACAGAACTATGGCTACACCTTC.

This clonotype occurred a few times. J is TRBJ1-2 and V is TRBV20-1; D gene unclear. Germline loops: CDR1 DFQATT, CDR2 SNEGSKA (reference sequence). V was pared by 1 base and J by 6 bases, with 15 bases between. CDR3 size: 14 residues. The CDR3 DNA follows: TGCAGTGCTAGAGGGGCAGGAAGTAGGGATGGCTACACCTTC. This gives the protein CSARGAGSRDGYTF.

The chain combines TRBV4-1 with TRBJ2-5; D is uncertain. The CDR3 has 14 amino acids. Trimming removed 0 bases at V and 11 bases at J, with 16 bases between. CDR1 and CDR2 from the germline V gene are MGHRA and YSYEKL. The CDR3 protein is CASSQDPLDNEQYF. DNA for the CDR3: TGCGCCAGCAGCCAAGATCCTTTAGACAATGAGCAGTACTTC.

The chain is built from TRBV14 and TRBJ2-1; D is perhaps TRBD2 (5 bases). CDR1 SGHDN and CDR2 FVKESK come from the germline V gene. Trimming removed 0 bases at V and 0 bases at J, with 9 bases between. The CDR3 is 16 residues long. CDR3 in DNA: TGTGCCAGCAGCCAAGAGGAGCGGAGCTCCTACAATGAGCAGTTCTTC. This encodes CASSQEERSSYNEQFF.

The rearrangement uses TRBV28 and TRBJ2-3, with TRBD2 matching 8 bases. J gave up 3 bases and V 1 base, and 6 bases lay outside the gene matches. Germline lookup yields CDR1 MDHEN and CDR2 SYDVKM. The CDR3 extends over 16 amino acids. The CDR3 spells CASSLFSGEATDTQYF. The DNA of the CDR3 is TGTGCCAGCAGTTTATTTAGCGGGGAGGCAACAGATACGCAGTATTTT.

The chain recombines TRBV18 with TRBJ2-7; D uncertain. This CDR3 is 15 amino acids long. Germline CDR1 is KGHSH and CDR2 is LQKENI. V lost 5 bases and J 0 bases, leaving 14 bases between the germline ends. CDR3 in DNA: TGTGCCAGCTCATTTGACCGTACGAGCTCCTACGAGCAGTACTTC. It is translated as CASSFDRTSSYEQYF.

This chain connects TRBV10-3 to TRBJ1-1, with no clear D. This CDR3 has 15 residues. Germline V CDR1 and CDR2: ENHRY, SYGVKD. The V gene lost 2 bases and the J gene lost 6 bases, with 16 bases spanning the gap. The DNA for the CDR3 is TGTGCCATCAGTGAGACACGGACCGATAGTGCTGAAGCTTTCTTT. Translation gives CAISETRTDSAEAFF.

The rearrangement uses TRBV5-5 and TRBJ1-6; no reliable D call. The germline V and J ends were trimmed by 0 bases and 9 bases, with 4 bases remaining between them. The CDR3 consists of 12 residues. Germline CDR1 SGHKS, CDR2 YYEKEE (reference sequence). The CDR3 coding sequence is TGTGCCAGCAGCTTGGCTGTTTCACCCCTCCACTTT. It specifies CASSLAVSPLHF. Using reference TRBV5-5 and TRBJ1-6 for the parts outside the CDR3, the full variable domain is DAGVTQSPTHLIKTRGQQVTLRCSPISGHKSVSWYQQVLGQGPQFIFQYYEKEERGRGNFPDRFSARQFPNYSSELNVNALLLGDSALYLCASSLAVSPLHFGNGTRLTVT.

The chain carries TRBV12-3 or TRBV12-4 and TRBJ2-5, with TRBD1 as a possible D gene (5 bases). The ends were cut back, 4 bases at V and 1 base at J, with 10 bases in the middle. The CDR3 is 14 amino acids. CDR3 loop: CASSYSDSQETQYF. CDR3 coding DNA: TGTGCCAGCAGTTATTCCGACAGCCAAGAGACCCAGTACTTC.

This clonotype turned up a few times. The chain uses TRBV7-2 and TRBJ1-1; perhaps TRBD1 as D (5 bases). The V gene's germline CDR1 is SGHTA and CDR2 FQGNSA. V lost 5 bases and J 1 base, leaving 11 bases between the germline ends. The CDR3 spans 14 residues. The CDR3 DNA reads TGTGCCAGCAGCCCAGTTACAGGGAACACTGAAGCTTTCTTT. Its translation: CASSPVTGNTEAFF.

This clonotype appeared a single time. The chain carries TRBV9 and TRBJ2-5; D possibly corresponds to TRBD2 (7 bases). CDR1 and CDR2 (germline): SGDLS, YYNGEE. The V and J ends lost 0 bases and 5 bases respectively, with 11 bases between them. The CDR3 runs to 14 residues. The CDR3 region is CASSVEGRGETQYF. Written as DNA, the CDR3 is TGTGCCAGCAGCGTAGAGGGGAGGGGGGAGACCCAGTACTTC.

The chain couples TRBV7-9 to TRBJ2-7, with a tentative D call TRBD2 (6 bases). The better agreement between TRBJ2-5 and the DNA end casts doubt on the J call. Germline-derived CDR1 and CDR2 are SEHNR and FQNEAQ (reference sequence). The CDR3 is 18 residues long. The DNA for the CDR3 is TGTGCCAGCAGCTTGAGACCGGGACGGGGGAGTAAAGGAGAGACCCAGTACTTC. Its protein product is CASSLRPGRGSKGETQYF.

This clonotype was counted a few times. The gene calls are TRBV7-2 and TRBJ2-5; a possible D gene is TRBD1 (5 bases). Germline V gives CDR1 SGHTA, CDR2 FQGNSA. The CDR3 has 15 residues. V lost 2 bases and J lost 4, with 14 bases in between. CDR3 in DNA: TGTGCCAGCAGCTTAATGTCTGGGGCCGGAGAGACCCAGTACTTC. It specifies CASSLMSGAGETQYF.

The DNA for the CDR3 is TGTGCCAGCAGCGGGGGGGAGCAAAACATTCAGTACTTC. Translated: CASSGGEQNIQYF. J is TRBJ2-7 and V is TRBV7-9; TRBD2 aligns across 7 bases. With the DNA end fitting TRBJ2-4 better, the J assignment may be wrong. Germline V CDR1 and CDR2: SEHNR, FQNEAQ (reference sequence). This CDR3 comprises 13 residues.

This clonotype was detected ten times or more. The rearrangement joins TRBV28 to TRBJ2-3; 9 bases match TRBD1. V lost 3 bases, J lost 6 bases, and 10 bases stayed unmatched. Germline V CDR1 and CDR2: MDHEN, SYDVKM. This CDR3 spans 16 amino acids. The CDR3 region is CASSFPPGQGADTQYF. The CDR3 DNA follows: TGTGCCAGCAGTTTTCCCCCGGGACAGGGTGCCGATACGCAGTATTTT.

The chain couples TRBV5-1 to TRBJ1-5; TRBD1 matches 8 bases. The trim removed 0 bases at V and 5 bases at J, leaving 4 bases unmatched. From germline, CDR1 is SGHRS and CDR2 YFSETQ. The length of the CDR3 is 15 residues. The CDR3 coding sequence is TGCGCCAGCAGCTTGGCCGGACAGGGCTATCAGCCCCAGCATTTT. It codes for CASSLAGQGYQPQHF.

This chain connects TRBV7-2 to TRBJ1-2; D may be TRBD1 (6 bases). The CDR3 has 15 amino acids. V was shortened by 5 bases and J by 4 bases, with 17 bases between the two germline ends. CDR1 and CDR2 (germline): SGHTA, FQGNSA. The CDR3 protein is CASSVTGGASYGYTF. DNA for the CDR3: TGTGCCAGCAGCGTTACGGGGGGGGCGAGCTATGGCTACACCTTC. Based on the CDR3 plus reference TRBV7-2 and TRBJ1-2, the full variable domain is GAGVSQSPSNKVTEKGKDVELRCDPISGHTALYWYRQSLGQGLEFLIYFQGNSAPDKSGLPSDRFSAERTGGSVSTLTIQRTQQEDSAVYLCASSVTGGASYGYTFGSGTRLTVV.

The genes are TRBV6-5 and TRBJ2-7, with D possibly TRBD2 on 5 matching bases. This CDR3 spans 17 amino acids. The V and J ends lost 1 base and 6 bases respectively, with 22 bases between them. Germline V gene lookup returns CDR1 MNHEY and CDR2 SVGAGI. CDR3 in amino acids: CASSYFRPQPPGGEQYF. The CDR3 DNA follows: TGTGCCAGCAGTTACTTTAGGCCTCAACCCCCAGGAGGCGAGCAGTACTTC.

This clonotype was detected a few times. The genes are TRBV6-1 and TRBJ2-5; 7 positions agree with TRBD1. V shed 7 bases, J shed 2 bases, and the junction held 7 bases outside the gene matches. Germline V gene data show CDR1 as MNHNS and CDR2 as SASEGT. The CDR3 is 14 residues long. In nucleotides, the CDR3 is TGTGCCAGCATGTTGGGACAGAAACAAGAGACCCAGTACTTC. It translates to CASMLGQKQETQYF.

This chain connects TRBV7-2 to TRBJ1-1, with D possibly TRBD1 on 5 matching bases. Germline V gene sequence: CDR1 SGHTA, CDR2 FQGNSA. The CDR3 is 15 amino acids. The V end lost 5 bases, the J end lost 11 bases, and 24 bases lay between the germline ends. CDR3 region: CASSDRQRGSMDAFF. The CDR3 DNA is TGTGCCAGCAGCGACAGACAAAGAGGGAGTATGGATGCTTTCTTT. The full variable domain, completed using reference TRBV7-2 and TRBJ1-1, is GAGVSQSPSNKVTEKGKDVELRCDPISGHTALYWYRQSLGQGLEFLIYFQGNSAPDKSGLPSDRFSAERTGGSVSTLTIQRTQQEDSAVYLCASSDRQRGSMDAFFGQGTRLTVV.

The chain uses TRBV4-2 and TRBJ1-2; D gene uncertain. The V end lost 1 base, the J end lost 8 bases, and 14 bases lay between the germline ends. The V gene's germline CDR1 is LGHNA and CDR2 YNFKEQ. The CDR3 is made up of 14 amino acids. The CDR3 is CASSQVRAPDGYTF. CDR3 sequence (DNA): TGTGCCAGCAGCCAAGTAAGGGCCCCCGACGGCTACACCTTC.

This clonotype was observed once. The CDR3 here is CATSFGGTPSEKLFF. The CDR3 coding sequence is TGTGCCACCAGCTTTGGCGGGACCCCTAGTGAAAAACTGTTTTTT. V gene TRBV15 combines with J gene TRBJ1-4, with a possible D match to TRBD1 (5 bases). Per germline, CDR1 LNHNV and CDR2 YYDKDF (reference sequence). The length of the CDR3 is 15 residues. Trimming removed 5 bases from V and 7 bases from J, with 17 bases in between.

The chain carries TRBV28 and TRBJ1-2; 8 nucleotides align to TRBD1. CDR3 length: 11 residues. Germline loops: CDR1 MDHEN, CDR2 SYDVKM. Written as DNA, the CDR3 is TGTGTCGGACAGGGTAGTGTGGGCTACACCTTC. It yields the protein CVGQGSVGYTF.

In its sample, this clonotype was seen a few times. CDR3 bases: TGCAGTGCCCCCGGGACAGGGAGAGATACGCAGTATTTT. Translation gives CSAPGTGRDTQYF. This rearrangement joins TRBV20-1 to TRBJ2-3; TRBD1 matches 9 bases. J gave up 5 bases and V 6 bases, and 6 bases lay outside the gene matches. Looked up from germline, CDR1 is DFQATT and CDR2 is SNEGSKA (reference sequence). This CDR3 is built from 13 residues.

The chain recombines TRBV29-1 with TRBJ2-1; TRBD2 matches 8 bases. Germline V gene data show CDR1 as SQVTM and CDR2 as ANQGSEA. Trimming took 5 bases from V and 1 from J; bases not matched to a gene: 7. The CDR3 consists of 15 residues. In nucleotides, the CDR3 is TGCAGCGTTACCGGGACTAGTGGGTCCTACAATGAGCAGTTCTTC. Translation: CSVTGTSGSYNEQFF.

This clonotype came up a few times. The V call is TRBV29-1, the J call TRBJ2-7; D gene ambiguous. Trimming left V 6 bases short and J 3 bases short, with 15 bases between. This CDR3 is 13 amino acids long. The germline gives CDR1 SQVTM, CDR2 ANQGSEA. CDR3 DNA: TGCAGCGTCTCACACCTCTCGGGCTACGAGCAGTACTTC. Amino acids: CSVSHLSGYEQYF.